Sequencing of this T cell receptor (beta chain) was carried out in a study of tumor and adjacent non-tumor tissue in lung cancer. At the level of the study: Patients comprised about eleven adenocarcinoma, a couple of squamous cell carcinoma and 1 small cell lung cancer. The study's findings and limits: Tumor repertoires had a smaller top 100 clone share than normal lung. Significantly higher TCR diversity was found in tumor than normal lung.

RNA was extracted from bulk tissue without any cell sorting. More than 3 cm separated this lung sample from the edge of the tumor. Comments on this clonotype: The target antigen is unknown. One junction end does not reproduce the germline sequence, and a read error may be involved.

The CDR3 contains 14 residues. Three rounds of nested PCR, following a modified ARM-PCR protocol, produced the TCRbeta library. TCRdb called the multiplex PCR reads again in MiXCR, with one record for every CDR3 protein. This sample carries approximately 44,000 distinct CDR3 sequences, about three fifths of them seen once, and the ten largest clones take about 48%. This chain links TRBV12-3 or TRBV12-4 with TRBJ1-1, with D perhaps matching TRBD1 (5 bases). The specimen sequenced was distant non-tumor lung tissue. The sequence was obtained from a man aged 50-59 years with non-small cell lung cancer. The CDR3 DNA reads as TGTGCCAACAGTCCCGGTATTGGGGGTACTGAAGCTTTCTTT. The encoded protein is CANSPGIGGTEAFF.